Listed here is a single TCR beta chain. In the original analysis: Scientists estimated how many nucleated cells there were by amplifying reference gene primers. Assay: immunoSEQ multiplex PCR; the TCRdb copy retains only in-frame clones and omits some. V and J calls and clone size come straight from that table; D and trimming were deduced from the DNA. The sample shows roughly 160,000 clones, more than 70% of them seen only once. This sample is part of a study of blood T cell repertoires in COVID-19. On the study more broadly: Acute-phase and convalescent COVID-19 samples originated in the United States, Italy and Spain. Sources were T cells, B-cell-depleted T cells, or PBMCs; the material itself was cDNA or gDNA.

Trimming at V came to 4 bases and at J to 8 bases, leaving 10 bases not matched to a gene. Germline V lookup: CDR1 SGHDT, CDR2 YYEEEE. The CDR3 covers 16 residues. Material: peripheral blood. V gene TRBV5-6 combines with J gene TRBJ1-6, with TRBD1 matching over 9 bases. The sequence came from a woman older than 75 with active or convalescent COVID-19. The CDR3 bases are TGTGCCAGCAGCAGAGGACAGGGGCAAGTTTATTCACCCCTCCACTTT. Its protein product is CASSRGQGQVYSPLHF.